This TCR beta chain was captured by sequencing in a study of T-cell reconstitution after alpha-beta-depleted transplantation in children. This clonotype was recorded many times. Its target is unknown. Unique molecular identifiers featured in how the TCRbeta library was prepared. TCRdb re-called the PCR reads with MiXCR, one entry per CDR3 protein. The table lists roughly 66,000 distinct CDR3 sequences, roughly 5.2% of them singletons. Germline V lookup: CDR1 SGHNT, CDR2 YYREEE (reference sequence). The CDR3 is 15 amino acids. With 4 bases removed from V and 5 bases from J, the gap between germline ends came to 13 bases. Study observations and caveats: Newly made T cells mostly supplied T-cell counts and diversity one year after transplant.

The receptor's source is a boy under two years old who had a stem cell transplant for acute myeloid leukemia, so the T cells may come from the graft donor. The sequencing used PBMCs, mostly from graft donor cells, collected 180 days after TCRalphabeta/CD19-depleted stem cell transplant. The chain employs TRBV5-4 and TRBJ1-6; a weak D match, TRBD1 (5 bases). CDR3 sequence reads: CASSTRDGDNSPLHF. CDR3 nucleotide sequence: TGTGCCAGCAGCACCCGGGACGGGGATAATTCACCCCTCCACTTT. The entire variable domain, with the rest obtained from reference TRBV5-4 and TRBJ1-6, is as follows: ETGVTQSPTHLIKTRGQQVTLRCSSQSGHNTVSWYQQALGQGPQFIFQYYREEENGRGNFPPRFSGLQFPNYSSELNVNALELDDSALYLCASSTRDGDNSPLHFGNGTRLTVT.